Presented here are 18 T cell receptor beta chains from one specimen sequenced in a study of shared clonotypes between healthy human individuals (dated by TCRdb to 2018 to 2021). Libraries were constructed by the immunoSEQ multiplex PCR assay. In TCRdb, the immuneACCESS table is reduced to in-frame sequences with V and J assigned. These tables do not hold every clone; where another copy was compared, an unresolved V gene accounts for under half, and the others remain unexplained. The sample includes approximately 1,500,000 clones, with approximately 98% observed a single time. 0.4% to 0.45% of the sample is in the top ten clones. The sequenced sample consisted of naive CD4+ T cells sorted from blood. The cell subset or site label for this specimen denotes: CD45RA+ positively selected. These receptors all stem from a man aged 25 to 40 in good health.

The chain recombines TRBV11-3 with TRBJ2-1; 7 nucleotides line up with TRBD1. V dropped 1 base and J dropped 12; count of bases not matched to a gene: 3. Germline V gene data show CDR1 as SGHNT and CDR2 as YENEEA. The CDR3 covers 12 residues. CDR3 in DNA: TGTGCCAGCAGCTTAGGGAACAGGGGGCAGTTCTTC. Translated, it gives CASSLGNRGQFF.

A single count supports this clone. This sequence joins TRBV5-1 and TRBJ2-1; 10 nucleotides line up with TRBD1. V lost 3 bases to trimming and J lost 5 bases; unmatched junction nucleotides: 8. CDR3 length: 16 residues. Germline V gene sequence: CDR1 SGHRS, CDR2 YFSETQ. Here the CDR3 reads CASSYTGTGDNNEQFF. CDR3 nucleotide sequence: TGCGCCAGCAGCTATACCGGGACAGGGGATAACAATGAGCAGTTCTTC.

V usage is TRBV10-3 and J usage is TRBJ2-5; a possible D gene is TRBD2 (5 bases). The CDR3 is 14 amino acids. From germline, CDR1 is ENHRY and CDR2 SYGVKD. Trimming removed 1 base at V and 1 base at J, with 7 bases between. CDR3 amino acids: CAISELRAQETQYF. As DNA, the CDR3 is TGTGCCATCAGTGAGTTGAGGGCCCAAGAGACCCAGTACTTC.

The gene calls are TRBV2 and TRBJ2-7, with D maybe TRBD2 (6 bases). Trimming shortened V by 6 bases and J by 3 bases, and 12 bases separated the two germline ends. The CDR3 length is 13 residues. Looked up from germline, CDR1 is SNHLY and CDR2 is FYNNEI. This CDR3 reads CASRGGESYEQYF. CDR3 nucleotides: TGTGCCAGCAGGGGCGGGGAGAGCTACGAGCAGTACTTC.

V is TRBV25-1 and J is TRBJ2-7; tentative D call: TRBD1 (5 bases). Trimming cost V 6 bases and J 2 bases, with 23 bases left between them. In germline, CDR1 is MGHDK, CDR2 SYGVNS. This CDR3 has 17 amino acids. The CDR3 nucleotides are TGTGCCAGCAGCCGGAATTGGACACCTTATACCGCCTACGAGCAGTACTTC. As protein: CASSRNWTPYTAYEQYF.

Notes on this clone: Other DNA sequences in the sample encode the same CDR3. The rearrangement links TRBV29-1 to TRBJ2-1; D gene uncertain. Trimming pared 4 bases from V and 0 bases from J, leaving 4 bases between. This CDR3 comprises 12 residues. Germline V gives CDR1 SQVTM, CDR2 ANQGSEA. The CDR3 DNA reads TGCAGCGTTGGTAGCTCCTACAATGAGCAGTTCTTC. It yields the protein CSVGSSYNEQFF.

CDR3 amino acids: CASSVTPSRYEQYF. The CDR3 DNA is TGTGCCAGCAGCGTAACTCCTAGCAGATACGAGCAGTACTTC. The chain couples TRBV9 to TRBJ2-7; D might be TRBD2 (5 bases). Germline V gives CDR1 SGDLS, CDR2 YYNGEE. This CDR3 is built from 14 residues. V dropped 1 base and J dropped 4 bases, with 12 bases sitting between them.

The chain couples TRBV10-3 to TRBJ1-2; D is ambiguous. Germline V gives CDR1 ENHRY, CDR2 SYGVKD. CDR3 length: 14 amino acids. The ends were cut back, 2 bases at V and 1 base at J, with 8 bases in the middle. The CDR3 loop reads CAISENGGNYGYTF. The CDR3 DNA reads TGTGCCATCAGTGAGAACGGAGGTAACTATGGCTACACCTTC.

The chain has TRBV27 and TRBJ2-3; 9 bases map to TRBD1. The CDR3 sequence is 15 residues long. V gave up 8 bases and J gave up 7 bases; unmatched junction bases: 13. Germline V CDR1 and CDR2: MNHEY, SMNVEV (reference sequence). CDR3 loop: CASRIKGTGWNTQYF. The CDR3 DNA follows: TGTGCCAGCCGGATAAAAGGGACAGGGTGGAATACGCAGTATTTT.

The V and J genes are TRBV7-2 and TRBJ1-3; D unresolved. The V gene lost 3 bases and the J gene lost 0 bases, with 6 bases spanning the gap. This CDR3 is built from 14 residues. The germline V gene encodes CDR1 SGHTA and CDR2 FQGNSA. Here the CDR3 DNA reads TGTGCCAGCAGCTTTAAATTCTCTGGAAACACCATATATTTT. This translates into CASSFKFSGNTIYF.

The CDR3 sequence: CASSQTRTGADTQYF. Here the CDR3 DNA reads TGCGCCAGCAGCCAAACCCGGACGGGAGCAGATACGCAGTATTTT. The chain couples TRBV4-1 to TRBJ2-3; weak D call: TRBD2 (6 bases). The CDR3 is 15 residues long. Germline V gene lookup returns CDR1 MGHRA and CDR2 YSYEKL. V dropped 2 bases and J dropped 4 bases, with 13 bases sitting between them.

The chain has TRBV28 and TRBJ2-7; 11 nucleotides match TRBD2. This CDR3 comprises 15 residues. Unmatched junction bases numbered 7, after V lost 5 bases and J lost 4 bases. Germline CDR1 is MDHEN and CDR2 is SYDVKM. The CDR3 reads CASSRASGRNYEQYF. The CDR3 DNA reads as TGTGCCAGCAGTCGGGCTAGCGGGAGGAATTACGAGCAGTACTTC.

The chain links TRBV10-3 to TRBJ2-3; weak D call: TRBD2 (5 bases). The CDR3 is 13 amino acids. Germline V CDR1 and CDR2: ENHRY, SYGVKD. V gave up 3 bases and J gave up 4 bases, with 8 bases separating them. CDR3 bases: TGTGCCATCAGTGAATTCGGGGCAGATACGCAGTATTTT. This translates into CAISEFGADTQYF.

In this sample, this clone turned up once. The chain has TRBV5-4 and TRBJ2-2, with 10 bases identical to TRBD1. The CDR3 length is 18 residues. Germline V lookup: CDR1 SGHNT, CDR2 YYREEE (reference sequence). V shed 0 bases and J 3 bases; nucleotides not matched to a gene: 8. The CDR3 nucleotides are TGTGCCAGCAGCTTGGCCGCCTCGGGACAGGGGTACACCGGGGAGCTGTTTTTT. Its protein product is CASSLAASGQGYTGELFF.

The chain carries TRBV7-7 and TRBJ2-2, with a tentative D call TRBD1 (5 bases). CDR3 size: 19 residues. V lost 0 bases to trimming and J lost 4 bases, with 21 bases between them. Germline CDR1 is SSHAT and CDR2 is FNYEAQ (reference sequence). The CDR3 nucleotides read TGTGCCAGCAGCTTAGCCTCCTATTGGACAAACCACGCCACCGGGGAGCTGTTTTTT. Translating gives CASSLASYWTNHATGELFF.

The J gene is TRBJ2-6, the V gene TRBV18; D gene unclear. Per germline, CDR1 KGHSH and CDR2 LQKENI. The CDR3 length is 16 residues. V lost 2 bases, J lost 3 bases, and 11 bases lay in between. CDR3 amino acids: CASSPTPPNGANVLTF. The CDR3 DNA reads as TGTGCCAGCTCACCAACTCCCCCCAATGGGGCCAACGTCCTGACTTTC.

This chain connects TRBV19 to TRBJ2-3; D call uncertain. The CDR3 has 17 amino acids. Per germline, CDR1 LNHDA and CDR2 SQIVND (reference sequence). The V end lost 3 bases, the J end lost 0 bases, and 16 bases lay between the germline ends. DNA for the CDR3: TGTGCCAGTAGTATTCTGTGGCGGCCGCAGAGCACAGATACGCAGTATTTT. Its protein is CASSILWRPQSTDTQYF.

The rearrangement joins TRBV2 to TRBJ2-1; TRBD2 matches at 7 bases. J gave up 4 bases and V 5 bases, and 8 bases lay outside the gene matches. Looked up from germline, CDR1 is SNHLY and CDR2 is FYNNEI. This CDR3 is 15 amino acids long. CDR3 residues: CASSLAARSYNEQFF. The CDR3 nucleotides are TGTGCCAGCAGTCTAGCGGCCCGTTCATACAATGAGCAGTTCTTC.